A selection of T cell receptor beta chains follows, all from one sample in a study of CD8+CD57+ T cells in acquired aplastic anemia. TCRdb reanalysed the reads using MiXCR and keeps one entry per CDR3 protein. The data hold some 280,000 distinct CDR3 sequences, with approximately 57% observed a single time. Source material: sorted CD4+, CD8+, or CD8+CD57+ T cells (not recorded which) from PBMCs. These receptors all stem from a human donor with severe aplastic anemia or a healthy control (not recorded which). Each CDR3 is given without its conserved first and last residue. Expanded clones get a size class; other rows say once, few or many, or leave the size out.

v_gene: TRBV2; len: 14; j_gene: TRBJ1-6; abundance: -; CDR3aa: ASSEAAGSYNSPLH
v_gene: TRBV7-2; len: 16; j_gene: TRBJ2-5; abundance: -; CDR3aa: ASSLGRRLAGKSETQY
v_gene: TRBV11-2; len: 13; j_gene: TRBJ1-2; abundance: many; CDR3aa: ASSSVQGERTGYT
v_gene: TRBV2; len: 9; j_gene: TRBJ2-5; abundance: -; CDR3aa: ASMYKETQY
v_gene: TRBV6-5; len: 11; j_gene: TRBJ2-3; abundance: many; CDR3aa: ATPRGAADTQY
v_gene: TRBV9; len: 14; j_gene: TRBJ2-5; abundance: -; CDR3aa: ASSGGRGGPKRPQY
v_gene: TRBV7-2; len: 15; j_gene: TRBJ2-7; abundance: -; CDR3aa: ASSQAPPGGSSYEQY
v_gene: TRBV24-1; len: 14; j_gene: TRBJ2-2; abundance: -; CDR3aa: ATSTQDRVNTGELF
v_gene: TRBV6-4; len: 10; j_gene: TRBJ1-6; abundance: -; CDR3aa: ASSDRGGPLH
v_gene: TRBV6-4; len: 11; j_gene: TRBJ1-6; abundance: few; CDR3aa: ASSPSRDSPLH
v_gene: TRBV5-4; len: 10; j_gene: TRBJ1-1; abundance: -; CDR3aa: ASSPDGGEAF
v_gene: TRBV24-1; len: 13; j_gene: TRBJ2-3; abundance: once; CDR3aa: APPRRGLISDTQY
v_gene: TRBV7-2; len: 12; j_gene: TRBJ2-3; abundance: -; CDR3aa: ASRGRISTDTQY
v_gene: TRBV12-3/TRBV12-4; len: 12; j_gene: TRBJ2-7; abundance: -; CDR3aa: ASSPGQVSYEQY
v_gene: TRBV6-1; len: 10; j_gene: TRBJ2-7; abundance: -; CDR3aa: ASSIRGGEPY
v_gene: TRBV20-1; len: 13; j_gene: TRBJ2-1; abundance: -; CDR3aa: SARGQGPSYNEQF
v_gene: TRBV2; len: 13; j_gene: TRBJ1-6; abundance: -; CDR3aa: ASSEWQGGNSPLH
v_gene: TRBV2; len: 11; j_gene: TRBJ1-5; abundance: -; CDR3aa: ASSDDSYQPQH
v_gene: TRBV19; len: 12; j_gene: TRBJ1-1; abundance: -; CDR3aa: ASRLLGGHTEAF
v_gene: TRBV5-1; len: 15; j_gene: TRBJ2-3; abundance: many; CDR3aa: ASSLGKTAPPQDTQY
v_gene: TRBV29-1; len: 9; j_gene: TRBJ2-7; abundance: many; CDR3aa: SVAGPYEQY
v_gene: TRBV20-1; len: 12; j_gene: TRBJ2-7; abundance: -; CDR3aa: SAPDRESSYEQY
v_gene: TRBV10-3; len: 12; j_gene: TRBJ2-7; abundance: -; CDR3aa: AISVTGQTYEQY
v_gene: TRBV25-1; len: 10; j_gene: TRBJ1-6; abundance: many; CDR3aa: ATSNPWGTWH
v_gene: TRBV9; len: 14; j_gene: TRBJ1-2; abundance: -; CDR3aa: ASSLGKVSGNYGYT
v_gene: TRBV19; len: 12; j_gene: TRBJ1-5; abundance: -; CDR3aa: ASSIGEGSQPQH
v_gene: TRBV20-1; len: 11; j_gene: TRBJ1-1; abundance: -; CDR3aa: SARDSGNTEAF
v_gene: TRBV6-1; len: 14; j_gene: TRBJ2-7; abundance: -; CDR3aa: ASSEIWTGYSYEQY
v_gene: TRBV7-9; len: 9; j_gene: TRBJ1-2; abundance: once; CDR3aa: ASTGNYGYT
v_gene: TRBV7-2; len: 11; j_gene: TRBJ2-1; abundance: -; CDR3aa: ASSLGKYNEQF
v_gene: TRBV7-2; len: 11; j_gene: TRBJ2-3; abundance: -; CDR3aa: ASSTGQQDTQY
v_gene: TRBV7-9; len: 12; j_gene: TRBJ2-7; abundance: few; CDR3aa: ASSSGAGSYEQY
v_gene: TRBV5-8; len: 12; j_gene: TRBJ2-5; abundance: many; CDR3aa: ASSELAGEETQY
v_gene: TRBV7-3; len: 13; j_gene: TRBJ1-1; abundance: once; CDR3aa: ASSVTGRVDAEAL
v_gene: TRBV5-8; len: 12; j_gene: TRBJ1-1; abundance: many; CDR3aa: ASSRGGGFTEAF
v_gene: TRBV15; len: 9; j_gene: TRBJ2-7; abundance: -; CDR3aa: ATSRDGESY
v_gene: TRBV7-8; len: 13; j_gene: TRBJ1-6; abundance: few; CDR3aa: ASSLRLGSDSPLH
v_gene: TRBV6-2/TRBV6-3; len: 15; j_gene: TRBJ1-1; abundance: many; CDR3aa: ASSYSRFSQRNTEAF
v_gene: TRBV20-1; len: 9; j_gene: TRBJ2-1; abundance: -; CDR3aa: SAARDHEQF
v_gene: TRBV12-3/TRBV12-4; len: 12; j_gene: TRBJ1-1; abundance: many; CDR3aa: ASRRGALNTEAF
v_gene: TRBV10-3; len: 13; j_gene: TRBJ2-1; abundance: -; CDR3aa: ATLLGQGGSYEQF
v_gene: TRBV2; len: 11; j_gene: TRBJ2-1; abundance: -; CDR3aa: AGRGQASNEQF
v_gene: TRBV20-1; len: 12; j_gene: TRBJ1-2; abundance: many; CDR3aa: SAGRQGANYGYT
v_gene: TRBV5-1; len: 12; j_gene: TRBJ2-7; abundance: once; CDR3aa: ASGIGGTSYEQY
v_gene: TRBV7-9; len: 10; j_gene: TRBJ2-5; abundance: -; CDR3aa: ASSLLLGTQY
v_gene: TRBV28; len: 14; j_gene: TRBJ1-1; abundance: -; CDR3aa: ASSRGDRRPKTEAF
v_gene: TRBV25-1; len: 13; j_gene: TRBJ1-6; abundance: -; CDR3aa: ASRLDRGPNSPLH
v_gene: TRBV5-1; len: 12; j_gene: TRBJ2-7; abundance: -; CDR3aa: ASSLLSGSHEQY
v_gene: TRBV14; len: 16; j_gene: TRBJ2-5; abundance: -; CDR3aa: ASSQRAGELFFGETQY
v_gene: TRBV6-1; len: 12; j_gene: TRBJ2-3; abundance: many; CDR3aa: ASSVRGDTDTQY